These 11 T cell receptor beta chains were all obtained from the same sample, sequenced in a study of blood T cells in healthy people across ages. Alongside a J-beta primer mix, a sample-barcoded 5' primer served in a second PCR lasting roughly 6 to 11 cycles. TCRdb reanalysed the 5' RACE reads using MiXCR and keeps one entry per CDR3 protein. The sample has more than 900,000 distinct CDR3 sequences; 25% are singletons. In addition, the sample was reused for a study of T cells of mothers and their children.

Sequenced: blood. All receptors derive from a girl aged 2 to 9 in good health.

There are a few counts of this clonotype. The chain links TRBV7-2 to TRBJ2-5; D is undetermined. Trimming stripped 7 bases from V and 4 bases from J, with 13 bases between. The CDR3 sequence is 13 residues long. Germline V gives CDR1 SGHTA, CDR2 FQGNSA. The CDR3 DNA reads as TGTGCCAGCACCTCCGAGTACAGAGAGACCCAGTACTTC. Protein product: CASTSEYRETQYF.

This rearrangement joins TRBV20-1 to TRBJ1-1; D gene ambiguous. Trimming removed 6 bases from V and 0 bases from J, with 5 bases in between. The CDR3 is 11 amino acids. Germline-derived CDR1 and CDR2 are DFQATT and SNEGSKA (reference sequence). DNA for the CDR3: TGCAGTGCACCTATGAACACTGAAGCTTTCTTT. Protein: CSAPMNTEAFF.

In this sample, this clonotype turned up a few times. The chain joins TRBV2 to TRBJ1-6; D perhaps matches TRBD1 (6 bases). The CDR3 runs to 14 residues. V lost 7 bases and J 10 bases, leaving 17 bases between the germline ends. Germline V CDR1 and CDR2: SNHLY, FYNNEI. CDR3 loop: CASKGDSSGSPLHF. Written as DNA, the CDR3 is TGTGCCAGCAAGGGGGACTCTTCGGGGTCACCCCTCCACTTT.

This clonotype was counted between two and nine times. V is TRBV4-1 and J is TRBJ1-4; no firm D call. Per germline, CDR1 MGHRA and CDR2 YSYEKL. Trimming took off 0 bases at V and 12 bases at J, with 14 bases between the two ends. The CDR3 runs 14 residues. The CDR3 sequence: CASSQDFTGGELFF. The CDR3 coding sequence is TGCGCCAGCAGCCAAGATTTTACGGGAGGAGAACTGTTTTTT.

Comments on this clonotype: Germline is not matched at one junction end, which may reflect a read error. The V call is TRBV11-2, the J call TRBJ1-5; D is unclear. CDR1 and CDR2 from the germline V gene are SGHAT and FQNNGV. This CDR3 has 14 residues. The CDR3 nucleotides read TGTGTCAGCAGCCCTATTGACTTAGATCAGCCCCAGCATTTT. Protein: CVSSPIDLDQPQHF.

This chain connects TRBV5-1 to TRBJ1-1, with no clear D. The germline V gene encodes CDR1 SGHRS and CDR2 YFSETQ. The CDR3 is 13 amino acids. Trimming pared 1 base from V and 8 bases from J, leaving 12 bases between. The CDR3 loop is CASSLSGDSEAFF. The CDR3, as DNA: TGCGCCAGCAGCTTGAGCGGGGATAGCGAAGCTTTCTTT.

This clonotype was picked up a small number of times. V is TRBV28 and J is TRBJ2-5, with 7 positions matching TRBD1. The CDR3 sequence is 17 residues long. CDR1 and CDR2 from the germline V gene are MDHEN and SYDVKM. J lost 1 base, V lost 4 bases, and 12 bases had no gene match. The CDR3 DNA follows: TGTGCCAGCAGTTCGGGAACAGGGGTTCAGTTCCAAGAGACCCAGTACTTC. This translates into CASSSGTGVQFQETQYF.

CDR3 region: CASSYGQVSGELFF. DNA of the CDR3: TGTGCCAGCAGTTATGGACAGGTCTCGGGGGAGCTGTTTTTT. The chain carries TRBV6-5 and TRBJ2-2, with 7 bases aligning to TRBD1. CDR3 length equals 14 residues. Germline V gene data show CDR1 as MNHEY and CDR2 as SVGAGI. The V gene end was trimmed by 3 bases and the J gene end by 8 bases; junction bases not matched to a gene: 6.

This clonotype was seen more than once but under ten times. V usage is TRBV3-1 and J usage is TRBJ1-2; D is ambiguous. The ends were cut back, 3 bases at V and 1 base at J, with 9 bases in the middle. Looked up from germline, CDR1 is LGHDT and CDR2 is YNNKEL (reference sequence). The CDR3 length is 14 residues. The CDR3 sequence is CASSHSELNYGYTF. The CDR3 DNA sequence: TGTGCCAGCAGCCACAGCGAACTTAACTATGGCTACACCTTC.

The chain combines TRBV7-8 with TRBJ2-3, with 7 bases identical to TRBD2. There are 16 residues in the CDR3. CDR1 and CDR2 (germline): SGHVS, FQNEAQ. Unmatched junction bases numbered 11, after V lost 2 bases and J lost 6 bases. The CDR3 loop is CASSLRLAVPGDTQYF. CDR3 nucleotide sequence: TGTGCCAGCAGCTTACGGCTAGCGGTTCCGGGGGATACGCAGTATTTT.

The rearrangement uses TRBV2 and TRBJ2-7, with D possibly matching TRBD1 (5 bases). CDR1 is SNHLY, CDR2 FYNNEI, per germline. Trimming removed 6 bases at V and 2 bases at J, with 8 bases between. The CDR3 contains 12 residues. This CDR3 reads CASRKDTYEQYF. The CDR3 bases are TGTGCCAGCAGAAAGGACACCTACGAGCAGTACTTC.